This T cell receptor (beta chain) appears in the sequencing data of a study of shared clonotypes between healthy human individuals (TCRdb year 2020). In terms of the full investigation: The cohort comprised a couple of women and a few men aged 18 to 49 years. Different laboratories and diverse techniques were used to prepare libraries and sequence TCR repertoires, to increase sequencing depth and limit assay-specific biases. The study deeply sequenced blood TCR repertoires of five healthy adults to estimate repertoire size and the extent of clonotype sharing between individuals. Per donor, three plates each were used for CD4 naive and CD4 memory, two for CD8 naive, and one for CD8 memory. Each donor's leukapheresis produced roughly between roughly 0.85 and 9.5 billion PBMCs. On the study overall, not on this receptor specifically: Naive subsets generally had larger estimated clonotype richness than memory subsets did. Incomplete sequencing was indicated by rarefaction of sorted-subset datasets, despite the large sequencing depth. Based on pairwise subsampling, the degree of clonotype sharing among donors was expected to be affected by sequencing depth. Sharing across a few donors was observed for around 5% of naive CD4, 3.5% of naive CD8, about 2.3% of memory CD4, and about 0.4% of memory CD8 clonotypes. Higher generation probabilities were observed for clonotypes shared by all four sorted-subset donors than for non-shared clonotypes. Only blood was sampled, and tissue TCR repertoires likely differ from those in blood. Because the study included a small number of donors, the genetic and exposure-history diversity represented was limited.

CD8 naive samples consisted of CD45RO-negative cells that were positively selected for CCR7, yielding a CD45RA+CCR7+ population without TemRA cells. The donors were healthy, HIV-negative adults with no recently reported acute infections or vaccinations. Every donor was a Caucasian adult living in Nashville, Tennessee, USA. Blood was obtained by leukapheresis, after which PBMCs were separated by Ficoll-Histopaque density gradient centrifugation and cryopreserved in liquid nitrogen vapor phase. Purity and quantity of every magnetically sorted T cell population were checked by analytical flow cytometry. Genomic DNA was isolated from every sorted fraction and measured by UV absorbance on a Nanodrop 2000c. Using the deep immunoSEQ assay, multiplex PCR amplified TCR CDR3 regions from genomic DNA. Extracted genomic DNA from each cell subset was spread evenly across all wells of several immunoSEQ 96-well plates, with each plate serving as a replicate. Each replicate PCR for sorted subsets received approximately 220 ng genomic DNA, equal to around 32,000 T cell genomes. Purified libraries were measured with a Qubit 3.0 fluorometer, size-checked on a Bioanalyzer 2100, and measured again with the KAPA Library Quantification kit. Every immunoSEQ 96-well plate was sequenced on a separate single-read 150-cycle Illumina NextSeq 550 flow cell. On the authors' methods: The immunoSEQ output contained only junctional sequences without quality scores, so filtering could not match that applied to full-length reads. Sequences were annotated with PyIR, a Python wrapper for IgBLAST v1.9, using IMGT germline references to assign V/J genes and CDR3. Reads were filtered out if the reads had weak V/J assignments (E-value above 1e-6), no CDR3, stop codons, out-of-frame junctions, or ambiguous translated residues. A V3J clonotype was defined by an identical inferred V gene, J gene, and CDR3 amino acid sequence. Percentage overlap between repertoires was computed as shared unique clonotypes divided by the size of the smaller repertoire. Repertoire richness was assessed with RTK rarefaction, the Chao1 estimator, and Recon v2.1 estimates of unobserved clonotypes. Generation probabilities were computed with OLGA for all TCRbeta clonotypes obtained by the gDNA method from several donors. This is the immuneACCESS table as TCRdb keeps it, with only in-frame sequences that have V and J called. A part of the clones is gone; compared with another copy, unresolved V genes explain less than half, and the rest is unexplained. D and trimming were read from the DNA, whereas the V and J calls and clone size are those reported in that table. The sample has about 580,000 clones on record, 95% to 98% of them singletons. The ten largest make up 0.3% to 0.35% of the sample.

Concerning this clone: Its antigen target is currently unknown. The input lacks base qualities; no much larger clone sits a single base away.

Including the terminal cysteine and phenylalanine, the CDR3 comprises 13 residues. Only CDR3 DNA is held: 39 bases, read in frame from base 1. The CDR1 and CDR2 encoded by the germline V gene are WSHSY and SAAADI. Trimming takes 9 bases off V and 4 bases off J; junction bases not matched to a gene: 5. The receptor was isolated from a man aged 25 to 45 in good health. The chain was built from TRBV10-2 and TRBJ2-1; 8 bases in the middle match TRBD2. Sequencing was carried out using naive CD8+ T cells sorted from blood. Explained via the paper, the cell subset or site label denotes: CD45RA+CCR7+. The DNA sequence reads TGCGCCAGTAAACTAGCGGAGTACAATGAGCAGTTCTTC. This codes for CASKLAEYNEQFF.